This T cell receptor beta chain is from a study of shared clonotypes between healthy human individuals. The CDR3 has 14 residues. Germline V gene sequence: CDR1 SGHRS, CDR2 YFSETQ. The V gene lost 1 base and the J gene lost 5 bases, with 13 bases spanning the gap. The assay ran at deep level. Here immunoSEQ multiplex PCR was the method, and the copy in TCRdb shows in-frame clones only, minus some. The table has millions of clones, over 90% seen once. CD4+ cells underwent separation, giving CD45RA+ naive and CD45RA-negative memory subsets. J is TRBJ2-7 and V is TRBV5-1; D remains ambiguous. What was sequenced was naive CD4+ T cells from PBMCs. Sample subset: CD45RA+ positively selected. This clonotype originated in a man aged 18 to 35 in good health. Some clones in this sample may be carry-over from other donors' samples. CDR3 loop: CASSLWNSWDEQYF. The DNA for the CDR3 is TGCGCCAGCAGCTTGTGGAATAGCTGGGACGAGCAGTACTTC.